One and the same sample provided the 26 T cell receptor beta chains below, sequenced in a study of blood T cell repertoires in COVID-19. Repertoires were generated with immunoSEQ multiplex PCR, while TCRdb's copy carries only in-frame clones and drops some. The data show over 70,000 clones, about three quarters seen once. Sequenced: peripheral blood. These receptors originate from a man in his 70s with acute or convalescent COVID-19.

The V and J genes are TRBV7-3 and TRBJ2-6; D unresolved. Germline V gene data show CDR1 as SGHTA and CDR2 as FQGTGA. With 5 bases removed from V and 2 bases from J, the gap between germline ends came to 10 bases. CDR3 length: 15 amino acids. The CDR3 DNA is TGTGCCAGCAGCCAAGAGGCTACTGGGGCCAACGTCCTGACTTTC. This codes for CASSQEATGANVLTF.

The chain has TRBV3-1 (or the pseudogene TRBV3-2) and TRBJ2-6; tentative D call: TRBD2 (7 bases). Germline CDR1 LGHDT, CDR2 YNNKEL (reference sequence). The CDR3 has 19 amino acids. Trimming left V 4 bases short and J 0 bases short, with 19 bases between. DNA of the CDR3: TGTGCCAGCAGCCGACGGGGCGGGGGCTTGAGCTCTGGGGCCAACGTCCTGACTTTC. This encodes CASSRRGGGLSSGANVLTF.

This clone was recorded once. The chain carries TRBV10-3 and TRBJ2-3, with 11 bases identical to TRBD1. V was clipped by 2 bases and J by 2 bases; unmatched bases: 6. This CDR3 region has 17 residues. The V gene's germline CDR1 is ENHRY and CDR2 SYGVKD. This chain's CDR3 is CAISEGQGATITDTQYF. CDR3 in DNA: TGTGCCATCAGTGAGGGACAGGGGGCGACCATCACAGATACGCAGTATTTT.

The table lists this clone with a few counts. The chain is built from TRBV27 and TRBJ1-3, with TRBD1 matching over 7 bases. Trimming cost V 5 bases and J 2 bases; bases outside gene matches: 3. Germline V gene lookup returns CDR1 MNHEY and CDR2 SMNVEV (reference sequence). This CDR3 has 14 amino acids. In DNA, the CDR3 is TGTGCCAGCAGTCTCACAGGGGCTGGAAACACCATATATTTT. This translates into CASSLTGAGNTIYF.

This sequence joins TRBV6-5 and TRBJ1-2, with 7 bases aligning to TRBD1. J was trimmed by 3 bases and V by 6 bases; bases with no gene match: 7. In germline, CDR1 is MNHEY, CDR2 SVGAGI. This CDR3 spans 14 amino acids. The DNA for the CDR3 is TGTGCCAGCAGGAAGACCGGGACAGACTATGGCTACACCTTC. This encodes CASRKTGTDYGYTF.

V and J are TRBV7-6 and TRBJ2-1, with 7 bases identical to TRBD2. Unmatched junction bases numbered 3, after V lost 5 bases and J lost 5 bases. This CDR3 has 13 amino acids. Germline CDR1 SGHVS, CDR2 FNYEAQ. The CDR3 coding sequence is TGTGCCAGCAGCCTGAGCGGGGACAATGAGCAGTTCTTC. This gives the protein CASSLSGDNEQFF. Full variable domain (remainder filled in from reference TRBV7-6 and TRBJ2-1): GAGVSQSPRYKVTKRGQDVALRCDPISGHVSLYWYRQALGQGPEFLTYFNYEAQQDKSGLPNDRFSAERPEGSISTLTIQRTEQRDSAMYRCASSLSGDNEQFFGPGTRLTVL.

The rearrangement joins TRBV7-3 to TRBJ2-3; 8 bases line up with TRBD1. Looked up from germline, CDR1 is SGHTA and CDR2 is FQGTGA. There are 18 residues in the CDR3. The V segment lost 0 bases and the J segment 0 bases; nucleotides outside the gene matches: 8. CDR3 DNA: TGTGCCAGCAGCTTAACGGGCCAGGGGGCATATAGCACAGATACGCAGTATTTT. It encodes CASSLTGQGAYSTDTQYF.

V and J are TRBV5-1 and TRBJ1-1; D is possibly TRBD1 (5 bases). Germline-derived CDR1 and CDR2 are SGHRS and YFSETQ. This CDR3 comprises 14 residues. V was clipped by 6 bases and J by 5 bases, with 17 bases between them. The CDR3 sequence: CASNENLGGTEAFF. CDR3 DNA sequence: TGCGCCAGCAACGAAAATTTGGGGGGGACTGAAGCTTTCTTT.

The rearrangement uses TRBV6-5 and TRBJ2-7; TRBD1 matches at 7 bases. The germline V gene has CDR1 MNHEY and CDR2 SVGAGI. The CDR3 is made up of 14 amino acids. J lost 3 bases, V lost 6 bases, and 8 bases had no gene match. The CDR3 DNA reads TGTGCCAGCAGAGATCAGGGGACAGACTACGAGCAGTACTTC. This encodes CASRDQGTDYEQYF.

V usage is TRBV11-3 and J usage is TRBJ2-3, with a tentative D call TRBD1 (5 bases). Germline-derived CDR1 and CDR2 are SGHNT and YENEEA. This CDR3 has 14 amino acids. The germline V and J ends were trimmed by 1 base and 4 bases, with 9 bases remaining between them. CDR3 loop: CASSLGGTPDTQYF. In nucleotides, the CDR3 is TGTGCCAGCAGCTTAGGGGGCACCCCAGATACGCAGTATTTT.

The gene calls are TRBV29-1 and TRBJ1-1; D possibly corresponds to TRBD1 (5 bases). Germline-derived CDR1 and CDR2 are SQVTM and ANQGSEA. This CDR3 region has 13 residues. V was pared by 5 bases and J by 0 bases, with 10 bases between. This chain's CDR3 is CSVSTDMNTEAFF. Written as DNA, the CDR3 is TGCAGCGTTTCGACAGATATGAACACTGAAGCTTTCTTT. Variable domain in full (rest from reference TRBV29-1 and TRBJ1-1): SAVISQKPSRDICQRGTSLTIQCQVDSQVTMMFWYRQQPGQSLTLIATANQGSEATYESGFVIDKFPISRPNLTFSTLTVSNMSPEDSSIYLCSVSTDMNTEAFFGQGTRLTVV.

J is TRBJ1-1 and V is TRBV24-1; weak D call: TRBD1 (6 bases). CDR1 and CDR2 (germline): KGHDR, SFDVKD. The V and J ends lost 9 bases and 5 bases respectively, with 12 bases between them. CDR3 length equals 12 residues. CDR3 in amino acids: CATSSGTTEAFF. CDR3 nucleotide sequence: TGTGCCACCTCCTCCGGGACAACTGAAGCTTTCTTT.

This rearrangement joins TRBV11-3 to TRBJ1-1, with D possibly being TRBD1 (5 bases). This CDR3 is built from 15 residues. V lost 5 bases and J 4 bases, leaving 17 bases between the germline ends. Germline CDR1 SGHNT, CDR2 YENEEA. In DNA form, the CDR3 reads TGTGCCAGCAGCCCACAGGCTGGGGCGGCCACTGAAGCTTTCTTT. Its translation is CASSPQAGAATEAFF.

In DNA, the CDR3 is TGTGCTAGTGGTTCATGGACAGGGGGCCGGATGAACACTGAAGCTTTCTTT. Its translation is CASGSWTGGRMNTEAFF. The chain has TRBV12-5 and TRBJ1-1; the match to TRBD1 covers 11 bases. From germline, CDR1 is LGHNT and CDR2 FRNRAP. Trimming removed 4 bases from V and 0 bases from J; junction bases left unmatched: 7. The CDR3 length is 17 residues.

This chain uses TRBV5-1 with TRBJ2-3; D possibly corresponds to TRBD1 (6 bases). Germline loops: CDR1 SGHRS, CDR2 YFSETQ. Trimming shortened V by 0 bases and J by 5 bases, and 7 bases separated the two germline ends. The CDR3 totals 13 residues. CDR3 nucleotide sequence: TGCGCCAGCAGCTTGGAACAGGGAGATACGCAGTATTTT. This gives the protein CASSLEQGDTQYF.

The chain carries TRBV5-4 and TRBJ1-2, with D tentatively TRBD1 (6 bases). There are 13 residues in the CDR3. V lost 1 base and J lost 4, with 8 bases in between. Germline lookup yields CDR1 SGHNT and CDR2 YYREEE (reference sequence). CDR3 in amino acids: CASSLNRVYGYTF. DNA of the CDR3: TGTGCCAGCAGCTTGAACAGGGTCTATGGCTACACCTTC.

The chain employs TRBV7-3 and TRBJ2-3; 7 bases match TRBD2. Germline CDR1 is SGHTA and CDR2 is FQGTGA. Trimming took 2 bases from V and 1 from J; bases not matched to a gene: 6. The CDR3 runs to 16 residues. Here the CDR3 DNA reads TGTGCCAGCAGCTTACGACCGGGAGGTGGCACAGATACGCAGTATTTT. Amino acids: CASSLRPGGGTDTQYF.

The CDR3 sequence is CASSFSSNQPQHF. In nucleotides, the CDR3 is TGTGCCAGCAGCTTCAGTAGCAATCAGCCCCAGCATTTT. The chain couples TRBV11-2 to TRBJ1-5; no clear D. Germline V CDR1 and CDR2: SGHAT, FQNNGV. The CDR3 runs 13 residues. The V end lost 3 bases, the J end lost 0 bases, and 3 bases lay between the germline ends.

In this sample, this clone turned up once. CDR3 sequence reads: CASSVALGQGAREQYV. Here the CDR3 DNA reads TGTGCCAGCAGCGTAGCCCTAGGGCAGGGGGCGCGGGAGCAGTACGTC. J is TRBJ2-7 and V is TRBV9; 8 bases fit TRBD1. The ends lost 0 bases at V and 7 bases at J; junction bases unmatched: 12. CDR1 SGDLS and CDR2 YYNGEE come from the germline V gene. This CDR3 is built from 16 residues.

This clone was seen a handful of times. The CDR3 protein is CASRRDRDSGQPQHF. In DNA form, the CDR3 reads TGTGCCAGCAGGCGGGACAGGGATTCTGGACAGCCCCAGCATTTT. The chain joins TRBV6-5 to TRBJ1-5; 9 bases match TRBD1. CDR3 length: 15 residues. Germline CDR1 reads MNHEY; CDR2 reads SVGAGI. Trimming removed 6 bases from V and 7 bases from J; junction bases left unmatched: 10.

J is TRBJ1-2 and V is TRBV28, with 9 bases matching TRBD1. The CDR3 runs 15 residues. The V segment lost 5 bases and the J segment 5 bases; nucleotides outside the gene matches: 9. Germline-derived CDR1 and CDR2 are MDHEN and SYDVKM. The CDR3 loop reads CASSPGTGPLYGYTF. The DNA of the CDR3 is TGTGCCAGCAGTCCAGGGACAGGGCCTTTGTATGGCTACACCTTC.

The chain combines TRBV24-1 with TRBJ1-2; maybe TRBD1 (6 bases). V lost 6 bases to trimming and J lost 0 bases, with 10 bases between them. Per germline, CDR1 KGHDR and CDR2 SFDVKD. The CDR3 sequence is 14 residues long. The DNA for the CDR3 is TGTGCCACCAGTCCAGACAGGACTAACTATGGCTACACCTTC. Protein: CATSPDRTNYGYTF.

This chain links TRBV5-1 with TRBJ1-5; possibly TRBD1 for D (5 bases). Germline CDR1 is SGHRS and CDR2 is YFSETQ. V was cut by 4 bases and J by 5 bases, with 10 bases left in between. The CDR3 runs to 13 residues. CDR3 bases: TGCGCCAGCAGCCAGGGCGTGGATCAGCCCCAGCATTTT. Its translation: CASSQGVDQPQHF.

This rearrangement joins TRBV20-1 to TRBJ2-3, with D maybe TRBD1 (5 bases). The germline V gene has CDR1 DFQATT and CDR2 SNEGSKA (reference sequence). This CDR3 has 15 amino acids. V was shortened by 3 bases and J by 2 bases, with 15 bases between the two germline ends. This chain's CDR3 is CSASYRQGDTDTQYF. As DNA, the CDR3 is TGCAGTGCTAGTTATCGGCAGGGCGACACAGATACGCAGTATTTT.

The V and J genes are TRBV30 and TRBJ1-5; a possible D gene is TRBD1 (5 bases). V was pared by 1 base and J by 6 bases, with 19 bases between. The germline V gene encodes CDR1 GTSNPN and CDR2 SVGIG (reference sequence). The CDR3 contains 16 residues. The CDR3 sequence is CAWSGVGQGGVQPQHF. In DNA, the CDR3 is TGTGCCTGGAGTGGGGTAGGGCAGGGAGGAGTTCAGCCCCAGCATTTT.

Written as DNA, the CDR3 is TGTGCCAGCAGTCTACAGGGCCCTAGAGGCTACACCTTC. It is translated as CASSLQGPRGYTF. The V and J genes are TRBV12-3 or TRBV12-4 and TRBJ1-2; possible D gene TRBD1, 6 bases. The V and J ends lost 5 bases and 8 bases respectively, with 15 bases between them. CDR3 length: 13 residues.